These T cell receptor beta chains were read from a single sample in a study of post-analysis software for immune sequencing data. In TCRdb, the PCR reads were re-called with MiXCR into one record per CDR3 protein. There are approximately 460,000 distinct CDR3 sequences in the sample; approximately 45% occur only once, and about 12% lies in the top ten. The sequenced sample consisted of blood. These receptors originate from a girl aged 10-17 years with multiple sclerosis. CDR3s include the opening cysteine and the closing phenylalanine or tryptophan. D genes are given only for firm matches. Size tells how often a clone was seen (once, few, many) or the class of an expanded clone, and some rows leave it out.

j_call	v_call	d_call	clone_size	cdr3_aa	cdr3_nt
TRBJ2-3	TRBV7-3	.	once	CVSSLKADTQYF	TGTGTCAGCAGCTTAAAGGCAGATACGCAGTATTTT
TRBJ2-3	TRBV7-3	TRBD1	few	CASSLLQGEDTQYF	TGTGCCAGCAGCTTACTACAGGGGGAGGATACGCAGTATTTT
TRBJ1-5	TRBV20-1	.	.	CSASSTAFNQPQHF	TGCAGTGCTAGCTCGACAGCCTTCAATCAGCCCCAGCATTTT
TRBJ2-3	TRBV4-2	.	.	CASLRHTSSTDAQYF	TGTGCCAGCCTGAGGCACACCTCTAGCACAGATGCGCAGTATTTT
TRBJ2-1	TRBV6-5	TRBD2	.	CASRTGTSYNGQFF	TGTGCCAGCAGGACCGGGACTAGTTACAATGGGCAGTTCTTC
TRBJ2-5	TRBV4-1	TRBD2	few	CASSPTSGRFRETQYF	TGCGCCAGCAGCCCTACTAGCGGGAGGTTTCGAGAGACCCAGTACTTC
TRBJ2-7	TRBV3-1	TRBD2	few	CASSLGGLAGDYEQYF	TGTGCCAGCAGTCTTGGGGGACTAGCGGGAGACTACGAGCAGTACTTC
TRBJ2-3	TRBV29-1	.	few	CSVGVIPTDTQYF	TGCAGCGTGGGGGTAATACCCACAGATACGCAGTATTTT
TRBJ2-5	TRBV20-1	TRBD2	.	CSARGLAGFQETQYF	TGCAGTGCTAGGGGACTAGCGGGATTTCAAGAGACCCAGTACTTC
TRBJ2-7	TRBV20-1	.	few	CSASWQGSSYEQYF	TGCAGTGCTAGTTGGCAGGGAAGCTCCTACGAGCAGTACTTC
TRBJ2-1	TRBV6-5	TRBD2	few	CASSSISGRFRDEQFF	TGTGCCAGCAGTTCCATCAGCGGGAGATTTAGGGATGAGCAGTTCTTC
TRBJ2-2	TRBV5-1	.	once	CASSLTDPNTGELFF	TGCGCCAGCAGCTTAACCGACCCGAACACCGGGGAGCTGTTTTTT
TRBJ1-1	TRBV27	.	.	CASSSTWGVTEAFF	TGTGCCAGCAGTTCAACCTGGGGAGTCACTGAAGCTTTCTTT
TRBJ2-1	TRBV7-9	.	.	CASSRDLSYNEQFF	TGTGCCAGCAGCCGGGACCTTTCCTACAATGAGCAGTTCTTC
TRBJ1-2	TRBV29-1	TRBD1	.	CSVDPSRTGGGYTF	TGCAGCGTTGACCCTTCCCGGACAGGGGGCGGCTACACCTTC
TRBJ2-1	TRBV25-1	.	few	CASSEYGQRLYNEQFF	TGTGCCAGCAGTGAATACGGGCAGCGTTTATACAATGAGCAGTTCTTC
TRBJ1-5	TRBV15	TRBD1	.	CATSSIGRGHNQPQHF	TGTGCCACCAGCAGTATTGGCAGGGGGCACAATCAGCCCCAGCATTTT
TRBJ2-1	TRBV4-3	TRBD2	.	CASSQAWTSYNEQFF	TGCGCCAGCAGCCAAGCATGGACTAGTTACAATGAGCAGTTCTTC
TRBJ2-3	TRBV7-8	.	.	CASSLVQTVATDTQYF	TGTGCCAGCAGCTTAGTACAAACTGTCGCCACAGATACGCAGTATTTT
TRBJ2-7	TRBV25-1	.	.	CASSASGSPWDEQYF	TGTGCCAGCAGCGCCAGCGGGTCGCCTTGGGACGAGCAGTACTTC
TRBJ1-1	TRBV4-1	.	.	CASSQDWVRSRKNTEAFF	TGCGCCAGCAGCCAAGATTGGGTGAGGAGTCGCAAGAACACTGAAGCTTTCTTT
TRBJ1-2	TRBV5-6	.	.	CASSVGGEVLGYTF	TGTGCCAGCAGCGTGGGGGGAGAGGTGCTTGGCTACACCTTC
TRBJ1-6	TRBV7-9	TRBD1	.	CASSAGQGHNSPLHF	TGTGCCAGCAGCGCCGGACAGGGGCATAATTCACCCCTCCACTTT
TRBJ2-7	TRBV29-1	TRBD1	.	CSVADRAISYEQYF	TGCAGCGTAGCGGACAGGGCCATCTCCTACGAGCAGTACTTC
TRBJ2-1	TRBV29-1	TRBD1	.	CSVEGGTAPPSSYNEQFF	TGCAGCGTTGAAGGTGGGACAGCTCCACCGAGCTCCTACAATGAGCAGTTCTTC
TRBJ2-7	TRBV12-3/TRBV12-4	.	few	CASTKWGRPSYEQYF	TGTGCCAGCACCAAGTGGGGGAGGCCCTCCTACGAGCAGTACTTC
TRBJ2-1	TRBV5-1	TRBD2	.	CASSLGLAGTLISSYNEQFF	TGCGCCAGCAGCCTTGGACTAGCGGGTACCTTAATCAGCTCCTACAATGAGCAGTTCTTC
TRBJ1-2	TRBV6-5	.	.	CASFRQPNYGYTF	TGTGCCAGTTTCAGGCAACCTAACTATGGCTACACCTTC
TRBJ2-3	TRBV11-2	.	.	CASSFGATRTDTQYF	TGTGCCAGCAGCTTCGGGGCAACTCGCACAGATACGCAGTATTTT
TRBJ2-4	TRBV4-1	.	.	CASSQVIRGPLAKNIQYF	TGCGCCAGCAGCCAAGTCATCAGGGGCCCCCTAGCCAAAAACATTCAGTACTTC
TRBJ2-5	TRBV7-3	.	many	CASSFGQPGETQYF	TGTGCCAGCAGCTTTGGACAGCCGGGGGAGACCCAGTACTTC
TRBJ2-2	TRBV18	.	.	CASSPQQESSGELFF	TGTGCCAGCTCACCTCAGCAGGAATCATCCGGGGAGCTGTTTTTT
TRBJ2-4	TRBV28	.	.	CASSLNHQEVSIQYF	TGTGCCAGCAGTCTCAATCACCAGGAAGTCAGCATTCAGTACTTC